Included here is one TCR beta chain sequence, with context. No antigen is known for it. These data are taken from a study of cytomegalovirus exposure and HLA in healthy donors. Study-wide points: Later analysis found that TCR beta chains associated with HLA were more clonally expanded than other, equally common chains.

A multiplex PCR was run with 60 Vbeta primers and 13 Jbeta primers. Measured with immunoSEQ multiplex PCR; TCRdb has only the in-frame clones, and not every one. The table shows some 98,000 clones, with around 84% occurring only once. Germline assignment: CDR1 MNHEY and CDR2 SVGAGI. V lost 7 bases, J lost 6 bases, and 16 bases lay in between. The CDR3 runs 13 residues. At collection, donors were nominally healthy, but unrecorded immune exposures were probable. The chain joins TRBV6-5 to TRBJ2-7; D gene unclear. The material sequenced was PBMCs. This clonotype originated in a human donor in good health. The CDR3 DNA reads as TGTGCCAGCAAGAGTGGGCTATTCCTCGAGCAGTACTTC. It specifies CASKSGLFLEQYF.